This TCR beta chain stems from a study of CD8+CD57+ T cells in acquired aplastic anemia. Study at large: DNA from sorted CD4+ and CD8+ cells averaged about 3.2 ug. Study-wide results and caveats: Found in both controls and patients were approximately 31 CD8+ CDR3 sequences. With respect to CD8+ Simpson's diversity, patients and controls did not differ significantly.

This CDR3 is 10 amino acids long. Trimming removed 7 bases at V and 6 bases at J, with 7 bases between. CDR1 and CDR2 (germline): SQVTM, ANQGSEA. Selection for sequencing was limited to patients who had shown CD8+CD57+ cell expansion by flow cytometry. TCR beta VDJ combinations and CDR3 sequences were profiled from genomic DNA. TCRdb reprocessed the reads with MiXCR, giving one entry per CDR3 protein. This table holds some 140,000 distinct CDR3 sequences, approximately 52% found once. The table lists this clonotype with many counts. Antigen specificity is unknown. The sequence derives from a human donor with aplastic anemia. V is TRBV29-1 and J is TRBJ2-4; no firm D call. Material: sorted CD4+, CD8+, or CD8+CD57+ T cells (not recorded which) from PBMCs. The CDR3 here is CSAIGNIQYF. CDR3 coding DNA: TGCAGCGCGATAGGAAACATTCAGTACTTC.